This T cell receptor beta chain was captured in a study of T cell responses to AZD1222 COVID-19 vaccine. Broader study findings: Possibly, clonal diversity was underestimated; donors were largely white British and included more females. Baseline antibody screening turned up just 6 or 7 seropositive AZD1222 recipients. The study found Spike-specific TCR breadth and depth rose after two AZD1222 doses. The CD4 TCRs associated with vaccination extended across spike and predominated at 160-218 and 743-854.

Points on this clone: Its antigen is not identified.

Sequencing used immunoSEQ multiplex PCR; TCRdb keeps in-frame clones, though not all of them. The sample lists approximately 150,000 clones; 80% to 95% were seen once. Germline CDR1 SGHVS, CDR2 FNYEAQ. Trimming stripped 2 bases from V and 4 bases from J, with 6 bases between. CDR3 length: 13 residues. The TCR was taken from an adult in good health. The chain employs TRBV7-6 and TRBJ2-1; D remains ambiguous. This sample comprised peripheral blood, obtained on day 0 of AZD1222 vaccination. CDR3 DNA: TGTGCCAGCAGCTTAATCCCTTACAATGAGCAGTTCTTC. Translation gives CASSLIPYNEQFF.